These T cell receptor beta chains were read from a single sample in a study of beta chain features in type 1 diabetes. Profiling relied on immunoSEQ multiplex PCR, and the TCRdb table lists in-frame clones only, not all of them. The data show approximately 250,000 clones, approximately 16% seen once. Sequencing was carried out using naive CD4+ T cells from blood. These receptors originate from a man under 40 with type 1 diabetes. CDR3s include the opening cysteine and the closing phenylalanine or tryptophan. The order of the fields is J gene, clone size, V gene, D gene, CDR3 DNA, CDR3 protein. A D gene is named only where the DNA matches it firmly. Where a row states a size, it is once, few, many or the class of an expanded clone; other rows omit it.

TRBJ2-1 NA TRBV29-1 TRBD1 TGCAGCGTGGCTGTGACAGGGTCCCTTAATGAGCAGTTCTTC CSVAVTGSLNEQFF
TRBJ1-1 NA TRBV7-2 NA TGTGCCAGCAGCTTACAGCTGGGGGTGGGAACTGAAGCTTTCTTT CASSLQLGVGTEAFF
TRBJ2-5 NA TRBV30 NA TGTGCCTGGAGTGGTAATGGTGAGACCCAGTACTTC CAWSGNGETQYF
TRBJ2-6 few TRBV19 TRBD1 TGTGCCTCACGACAGGGTGACTCTGGGGCCAACGTCCTGACTTTC CASRQGDSGANVLTF
TRBJ1-2 NA TRBV27 NA TGTGCCAGCCGTAGCGCTGAATATGGCTACACCTTC CASRSAEYGYTF
TRBJ1-1 NA TRBV7-9 NA TGTGCCAGCAGCCTCCGAATTGAAGCTTTCTTT CASSLRIEAFF
TRBJ1-2 few TRBV10-3 TRBD1 TGTGCCATCAACGGACAGGGAATCGATGGCTACACCTTC CAINGQGIDGYTF
TRBJ2-7 NA TRBV28 NA TGTGCCAGCAGTCCCGCATCGGGGAGTGCGTACTTC CASSPASGSAYF
TRBJ2-3 NA TRBV29-1 NA TGCAGCGTGGAGAGCGGTAGCGGCAGACTAACAGATACGCAGTATTTT CSVESGSGRLTDTQYF
TRBJ1-1 NA TRBV29-1 NA TGCAGCGTTGTTGGGGGCGAAGCTTTCTTT CSVVGGEAFF